Below, one T cell receptor beta chain is given with its context. The antigen is not known. Between the trimmed V and J ends, which lost 0 bases and 4 bases, there was a span of 7 bases. The CDR3 extends over 13 amino acids. Germline loops: CDR1 MGHRA, CDR2 YSYEKL. The data originate from a study of T cell repertoires in cytomegalovirus infection. TCRdb passed the reads through MiXCR, listing each CDR3 protein once. The data hold roughly 34,000 distinct CDR3 sequences, with about 54% observed a single time. The clonotype comes from a human donor in good health (CMV status not recorded). Some clones in this sample may be carry-over from other donors' samples. Sequenced here: CD8+ T cells from cultured PBMCs, sampled from culture after CMV antigen stimulation. The chain employs TRBV4-1 and TRBJ2-7; no clear D. The CDR3 protein is CASSQEGQYEQYF. CDR3 DNA: TGCGCCAGCAGCCAAGAGGGTCAGTACGAGCAGTACTTC.